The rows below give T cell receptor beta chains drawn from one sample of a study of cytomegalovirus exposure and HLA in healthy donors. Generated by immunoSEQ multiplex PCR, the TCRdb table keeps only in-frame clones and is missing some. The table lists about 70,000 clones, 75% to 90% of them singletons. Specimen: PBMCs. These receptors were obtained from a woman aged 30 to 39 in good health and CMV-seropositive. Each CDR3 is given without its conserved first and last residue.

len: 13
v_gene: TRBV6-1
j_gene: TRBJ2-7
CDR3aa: ASSVGTSGSYEQY

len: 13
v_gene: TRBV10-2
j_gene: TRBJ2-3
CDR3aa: ASSPGTGGTDTQY

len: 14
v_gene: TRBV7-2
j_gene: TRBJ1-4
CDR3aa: ASSLGVARADEKLF

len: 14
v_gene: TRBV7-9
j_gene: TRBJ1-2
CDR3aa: ASSLLSVTGKNGYT

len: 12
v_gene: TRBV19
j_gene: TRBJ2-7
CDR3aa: ASSASDSFYEQY

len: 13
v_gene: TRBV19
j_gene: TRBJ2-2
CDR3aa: ASSNQGRVTGELF

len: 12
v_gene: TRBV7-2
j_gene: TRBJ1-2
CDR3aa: ASSLGTGNYGYT

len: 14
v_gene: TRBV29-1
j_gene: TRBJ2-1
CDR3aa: SVTSGRASDYNEQF

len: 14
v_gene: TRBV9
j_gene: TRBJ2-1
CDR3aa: ASSGIGGSSYNEQF

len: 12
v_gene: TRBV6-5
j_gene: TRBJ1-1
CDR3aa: ASNPLGGVAEAF

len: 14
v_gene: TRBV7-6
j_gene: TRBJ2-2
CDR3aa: ASSFEPRISAGELF

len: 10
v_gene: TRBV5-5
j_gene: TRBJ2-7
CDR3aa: ASSTTLYEQY

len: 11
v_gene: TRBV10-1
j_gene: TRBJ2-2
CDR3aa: ASSEWRGGELF

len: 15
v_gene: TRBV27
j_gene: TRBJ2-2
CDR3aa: ASSTPSRDRLPRELF

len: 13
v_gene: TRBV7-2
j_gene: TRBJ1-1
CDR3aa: ASSLQGALNTEAF

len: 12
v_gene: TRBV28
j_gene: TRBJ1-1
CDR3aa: ASSRSPPNTEAF

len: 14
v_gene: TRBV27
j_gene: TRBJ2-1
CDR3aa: ASSLRTSGSRNEQF

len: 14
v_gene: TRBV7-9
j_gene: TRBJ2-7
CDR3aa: ASSSIQIGGPYEQY